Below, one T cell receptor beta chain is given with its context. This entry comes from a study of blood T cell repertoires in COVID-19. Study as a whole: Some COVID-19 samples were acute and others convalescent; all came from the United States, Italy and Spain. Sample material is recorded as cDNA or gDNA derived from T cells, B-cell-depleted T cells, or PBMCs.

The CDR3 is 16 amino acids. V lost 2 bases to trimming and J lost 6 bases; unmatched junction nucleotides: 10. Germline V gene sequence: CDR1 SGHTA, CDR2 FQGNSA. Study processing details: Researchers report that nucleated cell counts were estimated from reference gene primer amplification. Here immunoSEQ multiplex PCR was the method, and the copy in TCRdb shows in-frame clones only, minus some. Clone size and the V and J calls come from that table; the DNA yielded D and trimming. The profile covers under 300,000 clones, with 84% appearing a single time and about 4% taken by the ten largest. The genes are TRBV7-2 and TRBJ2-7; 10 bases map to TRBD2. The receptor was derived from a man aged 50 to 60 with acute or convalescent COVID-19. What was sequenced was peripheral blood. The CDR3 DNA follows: TGTGCCAGCAGCTTATTTAGCGGGGGGTTTCCGAGCGAGCAGTACTTC. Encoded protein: CASSLFSGGFPSEQYF.